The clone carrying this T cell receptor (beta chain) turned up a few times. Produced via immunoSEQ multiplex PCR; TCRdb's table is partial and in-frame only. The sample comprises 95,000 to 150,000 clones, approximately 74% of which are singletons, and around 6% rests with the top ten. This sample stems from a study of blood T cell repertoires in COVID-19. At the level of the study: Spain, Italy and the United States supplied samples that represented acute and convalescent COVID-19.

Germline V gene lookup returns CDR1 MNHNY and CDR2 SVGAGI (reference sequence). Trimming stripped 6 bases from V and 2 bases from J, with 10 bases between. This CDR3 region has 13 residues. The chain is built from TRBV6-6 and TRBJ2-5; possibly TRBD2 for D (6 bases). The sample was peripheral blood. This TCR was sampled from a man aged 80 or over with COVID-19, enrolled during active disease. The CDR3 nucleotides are TGTGCCAGCAGGGGGAGGTCACAAGAGACCCAGTACTTC. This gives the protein CASRGRSQETQYF.